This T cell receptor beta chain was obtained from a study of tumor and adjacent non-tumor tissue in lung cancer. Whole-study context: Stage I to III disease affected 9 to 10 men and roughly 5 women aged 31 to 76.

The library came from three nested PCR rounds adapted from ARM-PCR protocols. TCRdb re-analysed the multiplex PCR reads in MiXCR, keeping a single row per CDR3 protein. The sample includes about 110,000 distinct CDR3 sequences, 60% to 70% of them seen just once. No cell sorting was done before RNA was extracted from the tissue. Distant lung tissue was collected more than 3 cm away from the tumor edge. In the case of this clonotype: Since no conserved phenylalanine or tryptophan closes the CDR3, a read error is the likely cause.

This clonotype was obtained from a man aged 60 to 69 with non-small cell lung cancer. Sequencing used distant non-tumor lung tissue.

Here the CDR3 reads CAWSPAPGANVLTS. DNA for the CDR3: TGTGCCTGGAGTCCCGCCCCGGGGGCCAACGTCCTGACTTCC. V usage is TRBV30 and J usage is TRBJ2-6; D is unresolved. Germline loops: CDR1 GTSNPN, CDR2 SVGIG (reference sequence). Trimming stripped 2 bases from V and 4 bases from J, with 9 bases between. This CDR3 comprises 14 residues.